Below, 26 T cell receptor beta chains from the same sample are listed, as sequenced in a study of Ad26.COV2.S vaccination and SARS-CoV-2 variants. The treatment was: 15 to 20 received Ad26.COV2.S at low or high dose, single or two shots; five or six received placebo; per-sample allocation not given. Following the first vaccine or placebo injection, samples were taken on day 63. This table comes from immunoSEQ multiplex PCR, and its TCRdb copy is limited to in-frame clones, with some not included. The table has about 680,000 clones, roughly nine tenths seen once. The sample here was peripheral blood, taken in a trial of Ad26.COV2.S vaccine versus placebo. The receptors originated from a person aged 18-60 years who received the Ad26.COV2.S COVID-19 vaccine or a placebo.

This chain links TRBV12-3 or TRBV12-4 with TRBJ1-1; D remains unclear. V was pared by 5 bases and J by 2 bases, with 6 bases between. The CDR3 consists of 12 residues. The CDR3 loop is CASSRPNTEAFF. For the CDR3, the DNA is TGTGCCAGCAGTCGACCTAACACTGAAGCTTTCTTT.

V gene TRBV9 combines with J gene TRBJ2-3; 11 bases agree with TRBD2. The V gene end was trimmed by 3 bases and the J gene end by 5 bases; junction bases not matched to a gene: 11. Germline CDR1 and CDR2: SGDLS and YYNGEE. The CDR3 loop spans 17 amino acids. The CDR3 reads CASSATSGGRYLDTQYF. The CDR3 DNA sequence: TGTGCCAGCAGCGCTACTAGCGGGGGCCGGTATCTAGATACGCAGTATTTT.

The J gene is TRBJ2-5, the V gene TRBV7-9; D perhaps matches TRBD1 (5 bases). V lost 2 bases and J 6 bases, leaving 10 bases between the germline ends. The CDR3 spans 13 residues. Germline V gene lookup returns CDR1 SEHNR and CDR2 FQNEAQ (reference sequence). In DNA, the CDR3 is TGTGCCAGCAGCTTAAAACAGGAGAAGACCCAGTACTTC. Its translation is CASSLKQEKTQYF.

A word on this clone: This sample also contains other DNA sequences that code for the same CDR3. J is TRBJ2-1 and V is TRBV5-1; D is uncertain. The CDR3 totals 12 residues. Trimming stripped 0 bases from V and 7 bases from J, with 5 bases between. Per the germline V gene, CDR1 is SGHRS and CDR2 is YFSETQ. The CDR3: CASSLADNEQFF. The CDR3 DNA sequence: TGCGCCAGCAGCTTGGCAGATAATGAGCAGTTCTTC.

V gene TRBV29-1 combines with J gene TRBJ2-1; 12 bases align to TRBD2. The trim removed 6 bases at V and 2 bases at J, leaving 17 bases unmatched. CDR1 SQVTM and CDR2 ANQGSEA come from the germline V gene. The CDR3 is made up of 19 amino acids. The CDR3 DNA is TGCAGCGTCGTCGGAGCCGGGCTAGCGGGGGGGGAGACCTACAATGAGCAGTTCTTC. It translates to CSVVGAGLAGGETYNEQFF.

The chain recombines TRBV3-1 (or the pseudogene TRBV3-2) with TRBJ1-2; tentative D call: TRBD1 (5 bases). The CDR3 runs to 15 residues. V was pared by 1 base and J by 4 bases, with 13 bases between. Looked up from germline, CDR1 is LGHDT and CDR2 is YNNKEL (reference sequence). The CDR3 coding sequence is TGTGCCAGCAGCCAAGGTATGGGGGAAGTCTATGGCTACACCTTC. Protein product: CASSQGMGEVYGYTF.

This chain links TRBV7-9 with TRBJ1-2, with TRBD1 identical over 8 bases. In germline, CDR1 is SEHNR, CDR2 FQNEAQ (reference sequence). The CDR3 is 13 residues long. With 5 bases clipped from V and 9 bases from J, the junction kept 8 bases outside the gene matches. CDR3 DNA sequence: TGTGCCAGCAGCAGGACAGGGCTGGCGAGCTACACCTTC. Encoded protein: CASSRTGLASYTF. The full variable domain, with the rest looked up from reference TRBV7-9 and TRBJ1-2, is DTGVSQNPRHKITKRGQNVTFRCDPISEHNRLYWYRQTLGQGPEFLTYFQNEAQLEKSRLLSDRFSAERPKGSFSTLEIQRTEQGDSAMYLCASSRTGLASYTFGSGTRLTVV.

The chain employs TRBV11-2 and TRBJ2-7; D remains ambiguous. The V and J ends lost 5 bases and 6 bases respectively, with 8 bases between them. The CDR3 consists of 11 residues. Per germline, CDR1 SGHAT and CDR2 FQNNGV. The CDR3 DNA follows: TGTGCCAGCAGCCATCACCTCGAGCAGTACTTC. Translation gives CASSHHLEQYF.

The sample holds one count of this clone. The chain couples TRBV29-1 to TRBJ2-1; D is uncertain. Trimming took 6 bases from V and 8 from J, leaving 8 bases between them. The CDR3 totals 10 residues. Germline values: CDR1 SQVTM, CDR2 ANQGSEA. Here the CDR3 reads CSVLPDEQFF. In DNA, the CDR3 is TGCAGCGTCCTCCCGGATGAGCAGTTCTTC.

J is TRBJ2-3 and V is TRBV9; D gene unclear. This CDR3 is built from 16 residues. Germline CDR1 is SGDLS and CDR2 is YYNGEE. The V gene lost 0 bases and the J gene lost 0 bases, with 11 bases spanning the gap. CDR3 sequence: CASSVGAPASTDTQYF. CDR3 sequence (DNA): TGTGCCAGCAGCGTAGGGGCCCCCGCTAGCACAGATACGCAGTATTTT. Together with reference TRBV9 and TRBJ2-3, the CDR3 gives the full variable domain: DSGVTQTPKHLITATGQRVTLRCSPRSGDLSVYWYQQSLDQGLQFLIQYYNGEERAKGNILERFSAQQFPDLHSELNLSSLELGDSALYFCASSVGAPASTDTQYFGPGTRLTVL.

CDR3 coding DNA: TGTGCCAGCAGCTTAGGGGACAGGCAGAACACTGAAGCTTTCTTT. Protein: CASSLGDRQNTEAFF. V and J are TRBV7-9 and TRBJ1-1; 8 bases agree with TRBD1. The length of the CDR3 is 15 residues. Germline assignment: CDR1 SEHNR and CDR2 FQNEAQ (reference sequence). V shed 1 base and J 1 base; nucleotides not matched to a gene: 2.

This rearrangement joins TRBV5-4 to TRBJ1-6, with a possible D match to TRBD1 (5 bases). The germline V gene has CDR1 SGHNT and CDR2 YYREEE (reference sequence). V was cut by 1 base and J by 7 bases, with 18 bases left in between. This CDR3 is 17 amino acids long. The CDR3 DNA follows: TGTGCCAGCAGCTTGCGAGGCGGGGGACGGAGAAATTCACCCCTCCACTTT. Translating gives CASSLRGGGRRNSPLHF.

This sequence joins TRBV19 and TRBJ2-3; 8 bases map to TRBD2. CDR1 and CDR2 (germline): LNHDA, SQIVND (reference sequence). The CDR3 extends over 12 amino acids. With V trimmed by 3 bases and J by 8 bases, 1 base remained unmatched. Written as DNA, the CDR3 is TGTGCCAGTAGTATCCGGGAGGGTACGCAGTATTTT. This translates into CASSIREGTQYF.

This CDR3 is CATSDQAGREQYF. The CDR3 region has the DNA TGTGCCACCAGTGATCAGGCAGGAAGGGAGCAGTACTTC. V usage is TRBV24-1 and J usage is TRBJ2-7; no clear D gene. Trimming left V 3 bases short and J 7 bases short, with 12 bases between. Germline assignment: CDR1 KGHDR and CDR2 SFDVKD. The CDR3 spans 13 residues.

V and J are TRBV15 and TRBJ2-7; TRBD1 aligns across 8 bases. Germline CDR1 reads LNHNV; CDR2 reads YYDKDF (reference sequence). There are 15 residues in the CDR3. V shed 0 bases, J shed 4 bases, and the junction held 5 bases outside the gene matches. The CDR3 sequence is CATSRERDRRYEQYF. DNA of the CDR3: TGTGCCACCAGCAGAGAACGGGACAGGAGATACGAGCAGTACTTC.

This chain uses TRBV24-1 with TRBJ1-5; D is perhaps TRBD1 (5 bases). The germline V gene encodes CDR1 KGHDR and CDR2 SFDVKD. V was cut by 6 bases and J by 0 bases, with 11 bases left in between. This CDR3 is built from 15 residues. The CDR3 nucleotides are TGTGCCACCAGTTCCGCGGGGGGTAGCAATCAGCCCCAGCATTTT. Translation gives CATSSAGGSNQPQHF.

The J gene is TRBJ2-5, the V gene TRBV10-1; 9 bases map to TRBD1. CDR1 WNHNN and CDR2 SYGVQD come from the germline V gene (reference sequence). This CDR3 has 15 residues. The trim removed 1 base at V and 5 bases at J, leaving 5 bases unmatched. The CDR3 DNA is TGCGCCAGCAGTGAGTTGGGGACAGGGAGCGAGACCCAGTACTTC. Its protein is CASSELGTGSETQYF.

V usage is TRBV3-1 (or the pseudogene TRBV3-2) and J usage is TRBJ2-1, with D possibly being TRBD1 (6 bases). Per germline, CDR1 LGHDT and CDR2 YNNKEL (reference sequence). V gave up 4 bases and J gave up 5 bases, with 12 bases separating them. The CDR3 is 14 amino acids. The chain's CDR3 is CASSRPGHNNEQFF. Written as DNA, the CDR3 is TGTGCCAGCAGCCGTCCGGGACACAACAATGAGCAGTTCTTC.

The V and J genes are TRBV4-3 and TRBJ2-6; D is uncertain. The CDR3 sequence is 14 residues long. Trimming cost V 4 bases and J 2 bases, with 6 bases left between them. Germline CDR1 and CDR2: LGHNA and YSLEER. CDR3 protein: CASSLGAGANVLTF. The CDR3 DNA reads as TGCGCCAGCAGCCTTGGCGCTGGGGCCAACGTCCTGACTTTC.

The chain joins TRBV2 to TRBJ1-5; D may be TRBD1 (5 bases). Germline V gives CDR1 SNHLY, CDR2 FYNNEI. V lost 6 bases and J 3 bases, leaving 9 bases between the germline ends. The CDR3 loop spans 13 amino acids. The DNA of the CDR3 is TGTGCCAGCAGACAGGTGGCCAATCAGCCCCAGCATTTT. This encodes CASRQVANQPQHF.

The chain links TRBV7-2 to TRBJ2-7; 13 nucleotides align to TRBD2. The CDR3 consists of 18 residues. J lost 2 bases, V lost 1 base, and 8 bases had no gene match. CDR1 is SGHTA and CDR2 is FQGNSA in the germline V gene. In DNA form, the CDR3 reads TGTGCCAGCAGCTTAGGGTCCTCGGGACTAGCGGGAACCTACGAGCAGTACTTC. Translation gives CASSLGSSGLAGTYEQYF.

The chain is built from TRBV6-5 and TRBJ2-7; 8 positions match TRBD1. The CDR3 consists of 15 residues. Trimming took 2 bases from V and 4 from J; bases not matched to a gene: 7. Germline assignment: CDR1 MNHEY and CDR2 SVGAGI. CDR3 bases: TGTGCCAGCAGTTACGAGCAGGGGGCGAGGTACGAGCAGTACTTC. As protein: CASSYEQGARYEQYF.

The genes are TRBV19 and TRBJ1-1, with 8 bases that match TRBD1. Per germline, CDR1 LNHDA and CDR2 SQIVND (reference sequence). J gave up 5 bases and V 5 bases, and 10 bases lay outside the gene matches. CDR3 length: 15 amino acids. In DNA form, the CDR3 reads TGTGCCAGTAGTCCAGAGGACAGGGTTCGTACTGAAGCTTTCTTT. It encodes CASSPEDRVRTEAFF. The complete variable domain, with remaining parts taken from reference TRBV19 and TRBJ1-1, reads DGGITQSPKYLFRKEGQNVTLSCEQNLNHDAMYWYRQDPGQGLRLIYYSQIVNDFQKGDIAEGYSVSREKKESFPLTVTSAQKNPTAFYLCASSPEDRVRTEAFFGQGTRLTVV.

CDR3 in DNA: TGTGCCAGCAGCTTAGGGGGACTAGCGGGAGAGAATGAGCAGTTCTTC. Its protein is CASSLGGLAGENEQFF. V and J are TRBV11-3 and TRBJ2-1, with 14 bases identical to TRBD2. V was pared by 1 base and J by 7 bases, with 3 bases of the junction left unmatched. The CDR3 runs to 16 residues. Germline CDR1 SGHNT, CDR2 YENEEA.

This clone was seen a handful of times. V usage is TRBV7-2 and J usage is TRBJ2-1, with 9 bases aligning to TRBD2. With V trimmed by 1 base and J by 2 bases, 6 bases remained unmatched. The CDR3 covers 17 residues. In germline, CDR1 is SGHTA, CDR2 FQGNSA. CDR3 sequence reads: CASSLVGLAGTYNEQFF. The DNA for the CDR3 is TGTGCCAGCAGCTTAGTAGGGCTAGCGGGAACCTACAATGAGCAGTTCTTC.

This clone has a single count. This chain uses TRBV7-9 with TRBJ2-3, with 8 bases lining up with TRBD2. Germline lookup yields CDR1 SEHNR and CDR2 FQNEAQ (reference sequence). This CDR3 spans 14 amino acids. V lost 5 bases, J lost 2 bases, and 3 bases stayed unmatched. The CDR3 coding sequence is TGTGCCAGCAGCCCGACTAGCGCCACAGATACGCAGTATTTT. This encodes CASSPTSATDTQYF. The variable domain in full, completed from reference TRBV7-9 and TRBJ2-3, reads DTGVSQNPRHKITKRGQNVTFRCDPISEHNRLYWYRQTLGQGPEFLTYFQNEAQLEKSRLLSDRFSAERPKGSFSTLEIQRTEQGDSAMYLCASSPTSATDTQYFGPGTRLTVL.